The rows below give T cell receptor beta chains drawn from one sample of a study of blood T cell repertoires in COVID-19. The table came from immunoSEQ multiplex PCR; TCRdb's copy has only in-frame clones and leaves some out. The sample lists approximately 110,000 clones, roughly 86% occurring once. Source material: peripheral blood. Source of these receptors: a human donor in a cohort sampled during active COVID-19. The CDR3 runs from the conserved cysteine through the conserved F or W. The order of the fields is J gene, clone size, V gene, D gene, CDR3 protein, CDR3 DNA. A D gene is named only where the DNA matches it firmly. Clone sizes are given selectively: once, few, many, or a class where the clone is expanded.

j_call: TRBJ2-1; clone_size: NA; v_call: TRBV5-4; d_call: TRBD2; cdr3_aa: CAGYTSGRGGNEQFF; cdr3_nt: TGTGCCGGATACACTAGCGGGAGAGGAGGCAATGAGCAGTTCTTC
j_call: TRBJ1-2; clone_size: once; v_call: TRBV3-1/TRBV3-2; d_call: NA; cdr3_aa: CASTHNGESYGYTF; cdr3_nt: TGTGCCAGCACTCATAACGGGGAGAGCTATGGCTACACCTTC
j_call: TRBJ2-7; clone_size: NA; v_call: TRBV5-5; d_call: NA; cdr3_aa: CASSFVPWDSRDF; cdr3_nt: TGTGCCAGCAGCTTCGTTCCATGGGACTCTCGGGACTTC
j_call: TRBJ1-2; clone_size: NA; v_call: TRBV27; d_call: NA; cdr3_aa: CASRGWGDDGYTF; cdr3_nt: TGTGCCAGCCGAGGGTGGGGTGACGATGGCTACACCTTC
j_call: TRBJ2-7; clone_size: NA; v_call: TRBV5-1; d_call: TRBD2; cdr3_aa: CASSIQTSGRLYEQYF; cdr3_nt: TGCGCCAGCAGCATACAGACTAGCGGGAGATTATACGAGCAGTACTTC
j_call: TRBJ2-5; clone_size: NA; v_call: TRBV7-8; d_call: TRBD2; cdr3_aa: CASSLGRLAGGTGETQYF; cdr3_nt: TGTGCCAGCAGCTTGGGGCGGCTAGCGGGAGGGACTGGAGAGACCCAGTACTTC
j_call: TRBJ2-3; clone_size: NA; v_call: TRBV7-3; d_call: NA; cdr3_aa: CASSYNNRADTQYF; cdr3_nt: TGTGCCAGCAGCTACAACAACCGGGCAGATACGCAGTATTTT
j_call: TRBJ2-3; clone_size: NA; v_call: TRBV10-2; d_call: TRBD2; cdr3_aa: CASRPGLHTDTQYF; cdr3_nt: TGCGCCAGCAGGCCGGGACTACACACAGATACGCAGTATTTT
j_call: TRBJ2-5; clone_size: NA; v_call: TRBV7-2; d_call: TRBD2; cdr3_aa: CASSRRAGLGQETQYF; cdr3_nt: TGTGCCAGCAGCCGTAGGGCGGGACTAGGGCAAGAGACCCAGTACTTC
j_call: TRBJ1-6; clone_size: once; v_call: TRBV6-6; d_call: TRBD1; cdr3_aa: CASSYGTGGDSPLHF; cdr3_nt: TGTGCCAGCAGTTACGGGACAGGGGGGGATTCACCCCTCCACTTT
j_call: TRBJ1-2; clone_size: NA; v_call: TRBV29-1; d_call: TRBD1; cdr3_aa: CSVDSTGDPYGYTF; cdr3_nt: TGCAGCGTTGACAGCACAGGGGACCCCTATGGCTACACCTTC
j_call: TRBJ1-1; clone_size: NA; v_call: TRBV5-4; d_call: TRBD1; cdr3_aa: CASRSNRGENTEAFF; cdr3_nt: TGTGCCAGCAGATCGAACAGGGGGGAGAACACTGAAGCTTTCTTT
j_call: TRBJ2-7; clone_size: NA; v_call: TRBV25-1; d_call: NA; cdr3_aa: CASSEYSVYEQYF; cdr3_nt: TGTGCCAGCAGTGAATATTCCGTCTACGAGCAGTACTTC